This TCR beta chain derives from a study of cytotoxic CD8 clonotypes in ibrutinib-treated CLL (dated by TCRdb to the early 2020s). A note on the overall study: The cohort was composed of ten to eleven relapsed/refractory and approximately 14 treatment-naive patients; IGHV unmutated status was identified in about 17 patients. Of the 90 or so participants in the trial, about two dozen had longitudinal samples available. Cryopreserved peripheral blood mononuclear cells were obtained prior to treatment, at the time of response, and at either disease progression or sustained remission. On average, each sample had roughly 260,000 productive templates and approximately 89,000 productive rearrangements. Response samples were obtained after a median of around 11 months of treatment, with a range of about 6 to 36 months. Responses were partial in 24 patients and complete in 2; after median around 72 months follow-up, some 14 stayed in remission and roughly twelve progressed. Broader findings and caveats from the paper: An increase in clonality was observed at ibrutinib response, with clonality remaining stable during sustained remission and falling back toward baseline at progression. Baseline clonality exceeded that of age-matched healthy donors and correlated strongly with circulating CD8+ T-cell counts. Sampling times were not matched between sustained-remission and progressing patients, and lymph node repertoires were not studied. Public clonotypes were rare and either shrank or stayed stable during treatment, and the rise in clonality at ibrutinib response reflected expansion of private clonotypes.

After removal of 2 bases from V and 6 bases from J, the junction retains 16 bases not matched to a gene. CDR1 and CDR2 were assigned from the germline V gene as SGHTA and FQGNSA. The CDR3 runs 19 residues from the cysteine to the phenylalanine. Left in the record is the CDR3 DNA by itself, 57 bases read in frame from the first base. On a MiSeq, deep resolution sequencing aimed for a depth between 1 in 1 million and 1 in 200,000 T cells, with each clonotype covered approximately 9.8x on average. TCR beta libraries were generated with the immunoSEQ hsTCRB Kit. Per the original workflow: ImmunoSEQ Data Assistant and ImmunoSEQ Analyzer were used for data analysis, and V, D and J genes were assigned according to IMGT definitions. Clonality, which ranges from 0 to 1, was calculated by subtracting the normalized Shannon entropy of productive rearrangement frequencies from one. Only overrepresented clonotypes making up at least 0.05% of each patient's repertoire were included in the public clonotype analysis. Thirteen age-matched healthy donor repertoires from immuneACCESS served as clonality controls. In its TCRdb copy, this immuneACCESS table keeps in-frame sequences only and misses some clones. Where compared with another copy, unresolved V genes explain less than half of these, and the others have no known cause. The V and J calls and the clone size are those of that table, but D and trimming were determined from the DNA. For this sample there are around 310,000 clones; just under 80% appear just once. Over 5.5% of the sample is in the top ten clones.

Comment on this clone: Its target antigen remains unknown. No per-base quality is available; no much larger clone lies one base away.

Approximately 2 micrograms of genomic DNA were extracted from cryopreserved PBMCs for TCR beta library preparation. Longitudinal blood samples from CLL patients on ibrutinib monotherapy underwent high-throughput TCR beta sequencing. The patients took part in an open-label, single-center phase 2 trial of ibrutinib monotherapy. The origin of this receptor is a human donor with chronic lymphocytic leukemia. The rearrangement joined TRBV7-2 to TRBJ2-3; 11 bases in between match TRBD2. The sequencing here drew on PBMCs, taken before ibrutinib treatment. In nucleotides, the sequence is TGTGCCAGCAGCTTATTAGGTAGCGGGAGGGCCTATTTCCCTGATACGCAGTATTTT. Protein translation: CASSLLGSGRAYFPDTQYF.